These 5 T cell receptor beta chains originate from one sample sequenced in a study of shared clonotypes between healthy human individuals. TCRdb's table, derived via immunoSEQ multiplex PCR, lists solely in-frame clones and lacks some. The sample contains roughly 110,000 clones, 68% of which appear only once. The sequencing input was memory CD8+ T cells sorted from blood. Subset denoted: CD45RO+ cells pooled with CCR7-negative TemRA cells. These receptors all come from a woman aged 25 to 45 in good health.

The rearrangement links TRBV7-9 to TRBJ2-2; D is ambiguous. This CDR3 spans 14 amino acids. Germline CDR1 is SEHNR and CDR2 is FQNEAQ (reference sequence). V dropped 7 bases and J dropped 1 base, with 10 bases sitting between them. The CDR3 spells CASTPPQNTGELFF. The CDR3 coding sequence is TGTGCCAGCACTCCACCCCAGAACACCGGGGAGCTGTTTTTT.

V is TRBV7-2 and J is TRBJ2-3; TRBD1 aligns across 7 bases. Germline V lookup: CDR1 SGHTA, CDR2 FQGNSA. V lost 2 bases to trimming and J lost 2 bases; unmatched junction nucleotides: 4. There are 15 residues in the CDR3. The CDR3 coding sequence is TGTGCCAGCAGCTTATGGGACAGCGACACAGATACGCAGTATTTT. The encoded protein is CASSLWDSDTDTQYF.

This clone occurred many times. The chain recombines TRBV15 with TRBJ2-5, with 9 bases that match TRBD1. The CDR3 sequence is 14 residues long. The ends lost 4 bases at V and 5 bases at J; junction bases unmatched: 5. CDR1 and CDR2 from the germline V gene are LNHNV and YYDKDF (reference sequence). CDR3 in DNA: TGTGCCACCAGCAAGGACAGGGGAAGCGAGACCCAGTACTTC. Its translation: CATSKDRGSETQYF.

This chain links TRBV2 with TRBJ1-1, with TRBD1 matching over 7 bases. Germline CDR1 and CDR2: SNHLY and FYNNEI. This CDR3 region has 13 residues. Losses at the gene ends were 8 bases for V and 7 bases for J; bases not matched to a gene: 10. CDR3 in amino acids: CASLQGGRDEAFF. The CDR3 coding sequence is TGTGCCAGCCTCCAGGGGGGAAGGGATGAAGCTTTCTTT. The whole variable domain, remainder taken from reference TRBV2 and TRBJ1-1, is EPEVTQTPSHQVTQMGQEVILRCVPISNHLYFYWYRQILGQKVEFLVSFYNNEISEKSEIFDDQFSVERPDGSNFTLKIRSTKLEDSAMYFCASLQGGRDEAFFGQGTRLTVV.

The CDR3: CASLDGANTGELFF. Written as DNA, the CDR3 is TGTGCCAGCCTTGACGGGGCGAACACCGGGGAGCTGTTTTTT. The V gene is TRBV7-9, the J gene TRBJ2-2; maybe TRBD2 (5 bases). This CDR3 has 14 residues. CDR1 and CDR2 from the germline V gene are SEHNR and FQNEAQ (reference sequence). Trimming stripped 8 bases from V and 0 bases from J, with 10 bases between.